This T cell receptor beta chain came from a study of cytomegalovirus exposure and HLA in healthy donors. PCR was performed using 60 Vbeta and 13 Jbeta primers. The method was immunoSEQ multiplex PCR; TCRdb's version includes in-frame clones alone and lacks a portion of them. This repertoire shows some 110,000 clones, roughly 74% found once; its top ten account for about 4%. Note on this clone: Its antigen is as yet unknown.

General study findings and limits: It emerged from a later analysis that several of the most significant clusters appeared to be linked to common viral pathogens. The classifier was said to identify cytomegalovirus status with high specificity and sensitivity. A likely sequencing artifact accounted for one observed cluster of highly shared sequence variants.

This receptor was identified in a woman between 50 and 59 years old in good health and CMV-seropositive. Sequenced sample: PBMCs.

CDR3 nucleotides: TGCGCCAGCAGCCAAGGTGGGCATCAGCCCCAGCATTTT. Translated, it gives CASSQGGHQPQHF. The chain carries TRBV5-1 and TRBJ1-5; D uncertain. Germline V gene lookup returns CDR1 SGHRS and CDR2 YFSETQ. This CDR3 region has 13 residues. Trimming cost V 4 bases and J 5 bases, with 10 bases left between them.